The clone carrying this T cell receptor beta chain appeared a single time. The J segment lost 0 bases and the V segment lost 6 bases, leaving 4 bases of the junction unmatched. Germline V gene sequence: CDR1 LGHNT, CDR2 FRNRAP. CDR3 length: 15 amino acids. The sample comes from a study of blood T cell repertoires in COVID-19. Produced via immunoSEQ multiplex PCR; TCRdb's table is partial and in-frame only. The sample carries around 67,000 clones, around 91% recorded once. The sequence came from a human donor in a cohort sampled during active COVID-19. The sample comprised peripheral blood. This rearrangement joins TRBV12-5 to TRBJ1-3, with TRBD1 identical over 8 bases. For the CDR3, the DNA is TGTGCTAGTGGGCCGGGACAGGCCTCTGGAAACACCATATATTTT. It encodes CASGPGQASGNTIYF. The full variable domain, its missing parts supplied by reference TRBV12-5 and TRBJ1-3, is DARVTQTPRHKVTEMGQEVTMRCQPILGHNTVFWYRQTMMQGLELLAYFRNRAPLDDSGMPKDRFSAEMPDATLATLKIQPSEPRDSAVYFCASGPGQASGNTIYFGEGSWLTVV.